This TCR beta chain was found in a study of blood T cell repertoires in COVID-19. The data were produced by immunoSEQ multiplex PCR, yet TCRdb's version contains in-frame clones alone and is incomplete. The sample has under 250,000 clones, around nine tenths seen once; the top ten hold more than 0.65%. CDR3 size: 16 residues. CDR1 and CDR2 (germline): GTSNPN, SVGIG (reference sequence). The trim removed 1 base at V and 7 bases at J, leaving 9 bases unmatched. This chain uses TRBV30 with TRBJ2-1, with 11 nucleotides matching TRBD2. Source material: peripheral blood. The source of this sequence is a man aged 25 to 40 with COVID-19, enrolled during active disease. The DNA for the CDR3 is TGTGCCTGGAGTGCTCCTAGCGGGGGGACTAGGAATGAGCAGTTCTTC. It encodes CAWSAPSGGTRNEQFF.